This T cell receptor beta chain was captured by sequencing in a study of T-cell reconstitution after alpha-beta-depleted transplantation in children. The V segment lost 2 bases and the J segment 8 bases; nucleotides outside the gene matches: 9. CDR1 and CDR2 from the germline V gene are MNHEY and SVGEGT. The CDR3 sequence is 16 residues long. The authors prepared the TCRbeta library with unique molecular identifiers. A single record per CDR3 protein comes from TCRdb applying MiXCR to the PCR reads. The sample shows about 540,000 distinct CDR3 sequences, approximately 20% of them seen only once. The receptor comes from a human donor who donated a stem cell graft to a child with acute lymphoblastic leukemia. V gene TRBV6-2 or TRBV6-3 combines with J gene TRBJ1-4, with TRBD1 matching over 9 bases. Sequencing was performed on PBMCs from the stem cell graft donor, taken from the stem cell graft. CDR3 loop: CASSYKRQGVGEKLFF. The CDR3 DNA reads as TGTGCCAGCAGTTACAAAAGACAGGGGGTGGGAGAAAAACTGTTTTTT.